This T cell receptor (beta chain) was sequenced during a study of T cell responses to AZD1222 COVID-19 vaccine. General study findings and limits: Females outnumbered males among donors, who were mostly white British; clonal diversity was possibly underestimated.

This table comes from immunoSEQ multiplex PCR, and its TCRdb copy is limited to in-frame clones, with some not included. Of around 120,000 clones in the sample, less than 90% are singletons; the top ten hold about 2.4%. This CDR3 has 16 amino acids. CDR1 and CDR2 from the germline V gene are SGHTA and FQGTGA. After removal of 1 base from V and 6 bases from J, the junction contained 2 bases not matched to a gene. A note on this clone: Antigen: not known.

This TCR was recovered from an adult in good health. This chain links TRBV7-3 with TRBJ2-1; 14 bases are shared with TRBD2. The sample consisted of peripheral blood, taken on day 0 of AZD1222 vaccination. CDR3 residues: CASSLMGLAGVNEQFF. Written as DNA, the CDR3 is TGTGCCAGCAGCTTAATGGGACTAGCGGGAGTCAATGAGCAGTTCTTC.